These 15 T cell receptor beta chains came from one sample sequenced in a study of T cell responses to AZD1222 COVID-19 vaccine. This table comes from immunoSEQ multiplex PCR, and its TCRdb copy is limited to in-frame clones, with some not included. Of around 99,000 clones detected, approximately 92% appear once; the ten largest clones hold about 8.1%. This specimen consisted of peripheral blood, obtained 28 days after the second AZD1222 dose. The source of these receptors is an adult who received the AZD1222 COVID-19 vaccine.

The genes are TRBV28 and TRBJ2-2, with a tentative D call TRBD1 (5 bases). Looked up from germline, CDR1 is MDHEN and CDR2 is SYDVKM. The germline V and J ends were trimmed by 3 bases and 5 bases, with 13 bases remaining between them. CDR3 length equals 15 residues. The chain's CDR3 is CASSLQGARTGELFF. The CDR3 DNA reads TGTGCCAGCAGTTTGCAGGGTGCGCGGACCGGGGAGCTGTTTTTT.

The gene calls are TRBV5-4 and TRBJ2-2; 11 bases line up with TRBD1. The germline V gene encodes CDR1 SGHNT and CDR2 YYREEE (reference sequence). Trimming at V came to 6 bases and at J to 3 bases, leaving 10 bases not matched to a gene. This CDR3 spans 17 amino acids. The CDR3, as DNA: TGTGCCAGCACGGGGCCGGGACAGGGGGGGCACACCGGGGAGCTGTTTTTT. It codes for CASTGPGQGGHTGELFF. Looking up the rest from reference TRBV5-4 and TRBJ2-2 gives the full variable domain: ETGVTQSPTHLIKTRGQQVTLRCSSQSGHNTVSWYQQALGQGPQFIFQYYREEENGRGNFPPRFSGLQFPNYSSELNVNALELDDSALYLCASTGPGQGGHTGELFFGEGSRLTVL.

The chain has TRBV5-5 and TRBJ1-2, with D possibly TRBD1 on 5 matching bases. Germline V gene lookup returns CDR1 SGHKS and CDR2 YYEKEE (reference sequence). The CDR3 spans 13 residues. The V gene lost 5 bases and the J gene lost 7 bases, with 15 bases spanning the gap. CDR3 DNA: TGTGCCAGCAGGGAAGGGGCTACTGGTGGCTACACCTTC. It encodes CASREGATGGYTF. The whole variable domain, remainder taken from reference TRBV5-5 and TRBJ1-2, is DAGVTQSPTHLIKTRGQQVTLRCSPISGHKSVSWYQQVLGQGPQFIFQYYEKEERGRGNFPDRFSARQFPNYSSELNVNALLLGDSALYLCASREGATGGYTFGSGTRLTVV.

This chain links TRBV18 with TRBJ1-3, with D perhaps matching TRBD1 (5 bases). The CDR3 is 15 amino acids. Germline CDR1 and CDR2: KGHSH and LQKENI. V was pared by 3 bases and J by 6 bases, with 15 bases between. This chain's CDR3 is CASSPPGRAQNTIYF. CDR3 bases: TGTGCCAGCTCACCGCCTGGCAGGGCACAAAACACCATATATTTT.

The V and J genes are TRBV6-4 and TRBJ1-4; D is unresolved. This CDR3 is built from 17 residues. V shed 0 bases and J shed 0 bases, with 11 bases lying between them. The V gene's germline CDR1 is MRHNA and CDR2 SNTAGT. The CDR3 spells CASSDSRLIATNEKLFF. The CDR3 region has the DNA TGTGCCAGCAGTGACTCGAGGCTGATCGCAACTAATGAAAAACTGTTTTTT.

V usage is TRBV10-3 and J usage is TRBJ1-4; the D is unclear. CDR1 and CDR2 from the germline V gene are ENHRY and SYGVKD. The CDR3 sequence is 12 residues long. Trimming removed 3 bases at V and 7 bases at J, with 6 bases between. CDR3 coding DNA: TGTGCCATCAGTGAAGGCAGTGAAAAACTGTTTTTT. Its translation is CAISEGSEKLFF.

V is TRBV21-1 and J is TRBJ1-2. TRBV21-1 is recorded as a pseudogene. CDR3 length: 16 residues. The CDR3 loop reads CASSKMGTGQYYGYTF. The CDR3 coding sequence is TGTGCCAGCAGCAAAATGGGGACTGGACAGTACTATGGCTACACCTTC.

This chain joins TRBV4-2 and TRBJ1-4; maybe TRBD1 (6 bases). CDR1 and CDR2 (germline): LGHNA, YNFKEQ. The CDR3 consists of 13 residues. V dropped 0 bases and J dropped 16 bases, with 15 bases sitting between them. The CDR3 DNA reads as TGTGCCAGCAGCCAAGATGGGGGCAGTGTAGGGTTTTTT. Translating it yields CASSQDGGSVGFF.

The J gene is TRBJ2-1, the V gene TRBV7-6, with 9 bases matching TRBD2. CDR3 length: 16 residues. Germline trimming cut 5 bases from V and 2 bases from J; bases unmatched to any gene: 7. The germline CDR1 and CDR2 sequences are SGHVS and FNYEAQ. As DNA, the CDR3 is TGTGCCAGCAGCCCCTCACCTAGCGGGGCCTACAATGAGCAGTTCTTC. This translates into CASSPSPSGAYNEQFF.

This clone appeared once. The chain is built from TRBV9 and TRBJ1-2; 7 bases line up with TRBD1. The CDR3 length is 14 residues. Germline CDR1 SGDLS, CDR2 YYNGEE. The trim removed 2 bases at V and 4 bases at J, leaving 5 bases unmatched. The CDR3 DNA sequence: TGTGCCAGCAGCGTTGGGGGACAGACCTATGGCTACACCTTC. This codes for CASSVGGQTYGYTF.

The chain links TRBV5-6 to TRBJ2-1; 11 nucleotides line up with TRBD2. Trimming at V came to 0 bases and at J to 9 bases, leaving 8 bases not matched to a gene. Germline V gene data show CDR1 as SGHDT and CDR2 as YYEEEE. This CDR3 has 16 amino acids. The DNA for the CDR3 is TGTGCCAGCAGCTTGGCGAGCCTAGCGGGAGGTCCTGAGCAGTTCTTC. Protein sequence: CASSLASLAGGPEQFF.

This rearrangement joins TRBV12-3 or TRBV12-4 to TRBJ1-1; a weak D match, TRBD1 (5 bases). The CDR3 contains 13 residues. The ends were cut back, 4 bases at V and 3 bases at J, with 9 bases in the middle. CDR3 sequence (DNA): TGTGCCAGCAGTTGGGGCCGGGACACTGAAGCTTTCTTT. Protein product: CASSWGRDTEAFF.

This chain uses TRBV19 with TRBJ1-2; 9 nucleotides match TRBD1. V trimming: 5 bases; J trimming: 2 bases; junction bases outside the gene matches: 6. The CDR3 totals 15 residues. The germline V gene encodes CDR1 LNHDA and CDR2 SQIVND (reference sequence). The CDR3 loop reads CASSPRQGVNYGYTF. CDR3 DNA sequence: TGTGCCAGTAGTCCCCGACAGGGGGTCAACTATGGCTACACCTTC.

The chain carries TRBV9 and TRBJ2-3; a weak D match, TRBD1 (5 bases). In germline, CDR1 is SGDLS, CDR2 YYNGEE. Trimming shortened V by 4 bases and J by 2 bases, and 8 bases separated the two germline ends. The CDR3 runs to 13 residues. Written as DNA, the CDR3 is TGTGCCAGCAGCATGACAGTCACAGATACGCAGTATTTT. Translated, it gives CASSMTVTDTQYF. The complete variable domain, with remaining parts taken from reference TRBV9 and TRBJ2-3, reads DSGVTQTPKHLITATGQRVTLRCSPRSGDLSVYWYQQSLDQGLQFLIQYYNGEERAKGNILERFSAQQFPDLHSELNLSSLELGDSALYFCASSMTVTDTQYFGPGTRLTVL.

The chain is built from TRBV7-2 and TRBJ2-7, with unresolved D. CDR3 length equals 13 residues. Germline V gives CDR1 SGHTA, CDR2 FQGNSA. V shed 5 bases and J shed 3 bases, with 11 bases lying between them. CDR3 DNA sequence: TGTGCCAGCAGCCTGTCGGTGGACTACGAGCAGTACTTC. This gives the protein CASSLSVDYEQYF.